The TCR beta chain under discussion was sequenced for a study of cytomegalovirus exposure and HLA in healthy donors (dated by TCRdb to about 2017). Regarding the research as a whole: In an earlier analysis of approximately 500 of the donors, 276 Gb of sequence data and about 110 million unique TCR beta sequences from about 179 million T cells were reported. To predict cytomegalovirus infection status, the study brought together high-throughput TCR immunosequencing, statistical association of individual TCRs with disease status, and machine learning. The T cell repertoires of some 700 subjects were profiled by immunosequencing and related to cytomegalovirus serostatus. In a later genetic analysis, genome-wide SNP genotypes for about three fifths of the roughly 670 donors were used, and that subset was treated as a discovery cohort. The number of donors typed differed by locus, with about 629-640 for A, B, C, DRB1 and DQB1, around 520 for DQA1, over 600 for DPA1, and around 460 for DPB1. HLA typing included class I and class II loci at four-digit resolution. Rather than using new phenotypic data, the later analysis identified candidate immune exposures from TCR beta sequences and from how often those sequences occurred across donors. Donor age, sex, ethnicity and CMV serostatus were compiled together with the repertoire data. To study patterns of TCR occurrence, a later analysis re-analyzed previously published TCR beta repertoires from around 670 donors and added high-resolution HLA genotyping. An earlier analysis of approximately 500 of the donors applied high-throughput TCR beta sequencing to assess whether each TCR beta V gene segment acted as functional or pseudogenic. Four to six DR-DQ haplotypes were handled as single units for association and clustering, since linkage in the cohort was strong. Among the approximately 400 genotyped donors, roughly 80% belonged to the genetic ancestry cluster associated with self-reported Caucasian donors. Among 398 genotyped donors of the cohort, an average of about 240,000 unique TCR beta nucleotide sequences were sequenced per donor, roughly 20% of them non-productive. In addition to the first cohort of around 670 subjects, a separate validation cohort of over 90 different subjects was used. The study aimed to test whether cataloging public T cell receptors could reveal signatures of past pathogen exposure. An early release that covered several hundred HLA-typed donors contained approximately 320 gigabases of sequencing data and 80 million or so unique TCR sequences. All discovery cohort repertoires had been generated using a single sequencing platform.

In total, 500 to 700 healthy bone marrow donors made up the cohort. Cohort members were all nominally healthy when sampled, although unrecorded immune exposures were likely present. The donor tested CMV seronegative and was one of the 352 seronegative cohort members. A peripheral blood sample was collected from each donor, and TCR beta sequencing was performed on peripheral blood mononuclear cells. Genomic DNA extraction from the blood cell samples was performed with the Qiagen DNeasy Blood Extraction Kit. The investigation overall reported the following: In a later analysis, TCR association rates were found to vary across HLA loci, with the most associated TCRs seen for DRB1 alleles and the fewest for HLA-C alleles. Some 16 rarely observed V segments, including chromosome 9 orphons, were excluded from the earlier analysis of some 590 of the donors because counts were too low. In a later genetic analysis, fewer N-insertions in productive TCRs were reported among donors in an Asian-associated ancestry cluster than the roughly 700-donor mean. Compared with equally common non-associated chains, HLA-associated TCR beta chains in a later analysis were more clonally expanded and had lower generation probabilities. Immune exposure information for the cohort was limited to CMV serostatus. The sequencing pipeline was judged likely to have produced a cluster of highly shared sequence variants as a technical artifact. A total of fewer than 200 TCR beta chains were listed by the study as associated with cytomegalovirus. A further reported finding was that TCR beta sequences accurately predicted the HLA-A and HLA-B alleles for most subjects in the first cohort. The classifier was reported to diagnose cytomegalovirus status with high specificity and sensitivity in both the original cohort and the validation cohort. A later analysis found that most CMV-associated TCR beta chains appeared HLA-restricted, with HLA associations seemingly driven largely by CMV exposure. Because HLA typing was missing for some donors at each locus, association tests included only the typed subset. A later genetic analysis associated a missense DCLRE1C variant with V-gene and J-gene trimming of TCR beta chains, and an independent cohort replicated the association. Some IMGT-functional V segments, including TRBV6-2 and TRBV6-3, could not be distinguished by the 87-base-pair reads and were therefore excluded. Specific HLA alleles were associated with over 15,000 TCR beta sequences at a false discovery rate of 0.05 in a later analysis. This cohort had only TCR beta chains sequenced, and the lack of alpha or paired-chain data limited which features could be detected. Sequencing depth was assumed to be roughly uniform across donors in the presence/absence analyses, though that assumption may not hold. Assigning TCR associations to individual alleles was difficult when HLA alleles, especially DR and DQ, strongly co-occurred. In an earlier analysis of over 550 of the donors, most TCR beta V segments were observed in productive rearrangements about 90% or about 30% of the time, broadly matching IMGT annotations. Linkage disequilibrium might explain the correlated functional status among segregating V segments, but an unknown experimental factor could not be ruled out. A later analysis reported that several top co-occurrence clusters appeared linked to parvovirus B19, influenza, CMV and Epstein-Barr virus. The authors suggested that the approach could potentially be generalized to other disease states and immunological phenotypes. In vitro tests confirmed that a few of the cytomegalovirus-associated TCR beta chains recognize cytomegalovirus antigens. While some public TCRs were present in many individuals, most TCR sequences turned up only very rarely across donors.

The method was the immunoSEQ multiplex PCR assay. The multiplex PCR relied on a mix of 60 forward primers for TCR Vbeta segments and 13 reverse primers for TCR Jbeta segments. Amplification of the CDR3 region of rearranged TCR beta genes was performed with a multiplex PCR assay on genomic DNA. On the Illumina HiSeq System, the amplified TCR beta libraries were sequenced as 87-base-pair reads. The study's processing was this. Across the 670 or so repertoires, a later analysis counted 80 million or so unique TCR beta chains, 8.5 million to 12 million of which were shared by at least two donors. A nearest-neighbor algorithm error-corrected the raw reads and collapsed the reads into unique sequences, merging closely related sequences to remove PCR and sequencing errors. To assign V, D and J gene segments, CDR3 sequences were aligned to IMGT reference sequences. For a sequence to be retained, at least a six-nucleotide match to both a V gene segment and a J gene segment was required. Rearrangements were called productive when the CDR3 lacked stop codons and stayed in frame with V and J; all others were non-productive. CDR3 was defined according to IMGT convention as the region running from the second conserved V-encoded cysteine to the conserved J-encoded phenylalanine. Sequences without an unambiguous match to a single V gene segment were excluded from the earlier analysis of several hundred of the donors. An earlier analysis of under 750 of the donors called V segments functional above 56.7% productive rearrangements and segregating when the between-donor standard deviation exceeded 5%. A statistical classification framework was built for diagnosing cytomegalovirus status from the catalog of TCR beta chain sequences. A later analysis assigned V and J genes by comparing TCR nucleotide sequences with IMGT/GENE-DB human TR gene sequences. The TCRdist pipeline was used in a later analysis to assign CDR3 sequences and most-parsimonious VDJ recombination scenarios. In a later analysis, each TCR beta chain was defined by its CDR3 amino acid sequence together with its V-gene family, and reads without a unique V-gene family were excluded. To address suspected cross-contamination and a sequencing artifact, a later analysis removed roughly 640 highly shared, low-generation-probability nucleotide sequences. For each public chain, a later analysis derived a clonal expansion index from normalized ranks of inferred template counts within each repertoire. A later analysis computed generation probabilities with a VDJ recombination model fitted to out-of-frame rearrangements, and checked the results against IGoR. Hypergeometric tests were used in a later analysis to score TCR-TCR, TCR-HLA and TCR-CMV co-occurrence, with a repertoire-size bias correction applied to the TCR pairs. In a later analysis, false discovery rates were estimated by permuting HLA or CMV assignments 20 times. A later analysis grouped co-occurring TCRs with DBSCAN, adding TCRdist sequence similarity when clustering within HLA-allele-positive subsets. Repertoires with fewer than 30,000 or more than 120,000 public chains were left out of co-occurrence clustering, as were five repertoires with anomalous nucleotide sharing. Drawn from immuneACCESS, this table holds only the in-frame rearrangements with V and J called that TCRdb kept. Clones are partly lost; checked studies trace under half to an unresolved V gene and leave the rest unexplained. The D gene and trimming were derived from the DNA, and the V and J assignments and clone size from that table. The sample's own table lists about 82,000 clones. Jointly, the top ten make up around 1.2% of the sample.

The CDR3 measures 14 amino acids from cysteine to phenylalanine. Solely the CDR3 DNA is kept, with 42 bases framed from the first base. The V and J ends are trimmed by 6 bases and 7 bases, leaving 15 bases between them. CDR1 and CDR2, per the germline V gene, are SNHLY and FYNNEI. On this clone itself: The antigen it binds to is not known.

The receptor was derived from a woman younger than 45 in good health and CMV-seronegative. The sequenced material came from PBMCs. The sequence links TRBV2 to TRBJ2-2, and possibly TRBD2, on 5 matching bases. The nucleotide sequence reads TGTGCCAGCAGGGCTCTACGAGGGATCGGGGAGCTGTTTTTT. Its amino acids are CASRALRGIGELFF.